This T cell receptor (beta chain) was profiled in a study of blood T cell repertoires in COVID-19. The wider study: Sample material is recorded as cDNA or gDNA derived from T cells, B-cell-depleted T cells, or PBMCs.

Participants, about 18 to 89 years old, spanned more than 20 US areas. Trimming took off 1 base at V and 1 base at J, with 11 bases between the two ends. The CDR3 contains 16 residues. CDR1 and CDR2 (germline): SGHVS, FNYEAQ. Sequencing used immunoSEQ multiplex PCR; TCRdb keeps in-frame clones, though not all of them. The table lists some 460,000 clones, roughly 87% of them singletons, with 1.5% to 2% in the top ten. This clone showed up just once. The source material was PBMCs or T cells enriched from blood (not recorded which). This chain connects TRBV7-6 to TRBJ1-5; a weak D match, TRBD1 (5 bases). The receptor was isolated from a woman between 18 and 29 years old with acute COVID-19. CDR3 region: CASSLGGGGSNQPQHF. The CDR3 DNA follows: TGTGCCAGCAGCTTAGGGGGTGGGGGGAGCAATCAGCCCCAGCATTTT.